Presented here are 14 T cell receptor beta chains from one specimen sequenced in a study of preoperative IRX-2 immunotherapy in early breast cancer. Libraries were prepared by immunoSEQ multiplex PCR; TCRdb keeps only in-frame clonotypes and omits some of them. The sample contains some 99,000 clones, about nine tenths of which appear only once. Treatment in this sample: preoperative locoregional IRX-2 cytokine immunotherapy. The starting material was tumor tissue, obtained after IRX-2 immunotherapy. Receptors were obtained from a human donor with breast cancer.

With respect to this clone: A read error may account for a junction end that differs from germline. The V gene is TRBV12-5, the J gene TRBJ2-3; no definite D call. The CDR3 extends over 11 amino acids. CDR1 LGHNT and CDR2 FRNRAP come from the germline V gene. The CDR3 sequence is CASGSRRNGDF. The CDR3 DNA reads as TGTGCTAGTGGATCAAGGCGCAATGGGGATTTT.

This clone was counted once. The chain is built from TRBV19 and TRBJ2-3; 8 nucleotides align to TRBD1. Germline-derived CDR1 and CDR2 are LNHDA and SQIVND (reference sequence). This CDR3 comprises 16 residues. The J segment lost 5 bases and the V segment lost 1 base, leaving 8 bases of the junction unmatched. For the CDR3, the DNA is TGTGCCAGTAGTATAGCTAGGGCAGGGGGCGAAGATACGCAGTATTTT. Translated, it gives CASSIARAGGEDTQYF.

The CDR3 spells CAWSATYDSYNEQFF. The CDR3 nucleotides read TGTGCCTGGAGTGCGACATATGACTCCTACAATGAGCAGTTCTTC. The V gene is TRBV30, the J gene TRBJ2-1; no firm D call. From germline, CDR1 is GTSNPN and CDR2 SVGIG (reference sequence). CDR3 length: 15 amino acids. Between the trimmed V and J ends, which lost 1 base and 0 bases, there was a span of 10 bases. Complete variable domain (other parts from reference TRBV30 and TRBJ2-1): SQTIHQWPATLVQPVGSPLSLECTVEGTSNPNLYWYRQAAGRGLQLLFYSVGIGQISSEVPQNLSASRPQDRQFILSSKKLLLSDSGFYLCAWSATYDSYNEQFFGPGTRLTVL.

This chain joins TRBV6-9 and TRBJ2-1; 9 bases align to TRBD2. Germline CDR1 is MNHGY and CDR2 is SVAAGI. The CDR3 contains 20 residues. V gave up 3 bases and J gave up 8 bases; unmatched junction bases: 23. The DNA of the CDR3 is TGTGCCAGCAGTTACCCTTCTAGCGGGGCCACGAAACTACACAAGGATGAGCAGTTCTTC. As protein: CASSYPSSGATKLHKDEQFF.

The chain has TRBV19 and TRBJ1-1, with 9 bases aligning to TRBD1. Germline CDR1 is LNHDA and CDR2 is SQIVND (reference sequence). The CDR3 has 14 amino acids. With 7 bases clipped from V and 0 bases from J, the junction kept 3 bases outside the gene matches. CDR3 region: CASIRQGVNTEAFF. CDR3 DNA sequence: TGTGCCAGTATTCGACAGGGGGTGAACACTGAAGCTTTCTTT.

The chain uses TRBV19 and TRBJ2-7; D is unclear. This CDR3 spans 13 amino acids. Trimming left V 1 base short and J 3 bases short, with 7 bases between. Germline CDR1 reads LNHDA; CDR2 reads SQIVND (reference sequence). In nucleotides, the CDR3 is TGTGCCAGTAGTATAGTGGCAGGCTACGAGCAGTACTTC. Translation: CASSIVAGYEQYF.

The gene calls are TRBV5-1 and TRBJ2-3; D unresolved. Trimming removed 8 bases from V and 2 bases from J, with 18 bases in between. Germline V gives CDR1 SGHRS, CDR2 YFSETQ. This CDR3 is built from 15 residues. The DNA of the CDR3 is TGCGCCAGTGGCGAGGCGGAGTTAACCACAGATACGCAGTATTTT. Translation: CASGEAELTTDTQYF.

The CDR3 region is CASSSRAPGGNEQFF. CDR3 in DNA: TGTGCCAGCAGCTCCCGGGCCCCCGGTGGGAATGAGCAGTTCTTC. The J gene is TRBJ2-1, the V gene TRBV11-3; D is uncertain. Germline assignment: CDR1 SGHNT and CDR2 YENEEA. CDR3 length: 15 residues. V lost 4 bases and J lost 7, with 17 bases in between.

The gene calls are TRBV11-3 and TRBJ1-1; no clear D. V lost 5 bases, J lost 1 base, and 14 bases lay in between. This CDR3 has 15 residues. The V gene's germline CDR1 is SGHNT and CDR2 YENEEA. The CDR3 coding sequence is TGTGCCAGCAGCCTCCTAGGGAACGGGAACACTGAAGCTTTCTTT. Its translation is CASSLLGNGNTEAFF.

The chain has TRBV23-1 and TRBJ2-1, with no clear D. TRBV23-1 is reported as an ORF; its role is uncertain. Between the trimmed V and J ends, which lost 6 bases and 5 bases, there was a span of 11 bases. This CDR3 contains 13 residues. CDR3 sequence (DNA): TGCGCCAGCAGCTCTGGGTCCAACAATGAGCAGTTCTTC. It encodes CASSSGSNNEQFF.

CDR3 loop: CATSDFGTSGGFYEQFF. The CDR3 DNA follows: TGTGCTACCAGTGACTTCGGGACTAGCGGGGGTTTTTACGAGCAGTTCTTC. This rearrangement joins TRBV27 to TRBJ2-1; 14 bases align to TRBD2. Germline V CDR1 and CDR2: MNHEY, SMNVEV (reference sequence). The CDR3 consists of 17 residues.

Turning to this clone: One end of the junction does not line up with germline, which may come from a read error. V is TRBV14 and J is TRBJ2-7; the D gene is possibly TRBD1 (5 bases). The CDR3 sequence is 14 residues long. The germline CDR1 and CDR2 sequences are SGHDN and FVKESK. The CDR3 sequence: CASSQDLGDRVFHF. The CDR3 DNA reads TGTGCCAGCAGCCAAGATTTAGGCGACAGAGTCTTTCACTTC.

The chain links TRBV28 to TRBJ2-2; D unresolved. Per germline, CDR1 MDHEN and CDR2 SYDVKM. The V and J ends lost 4 bases and 6 bases respectively, with 12 bases between them. The CDR3 runs 14 residues. The CDR3 bases are TGTGCCAGCAGTTCTCCCTCAGTGTCCGGGGAGCTGTTTTTT. The encoded protein is CASSSPSVSGELFF.

This chain joins TRBV5-1 and TRBJ2-1; 8 bases agree with TRBD2. With V trimmed by 2 bases and J by 5 bases, 6 bases remained unmatched. CDR1 and CDR2 from the germline V gene are SGHRS and YFSETQ. This CDR3 region has 15 residues. CDR3 protein: CASSFSGRANNEQFF. In DNA form, the CDR3 reads TGCGCCAGCAGCTTCTCCGGGAGGGCTAACAATGAGCAGTTCTTC.